This TCR beta chain was observed in a study of radiotherapy plus CTLA-4 blockade in lung cancer. The wider study: There were objective responses in 18% of patients, and 31% had disease control. Findings and limits, study-wide: Early shifts in blood T cell clones, with interferon-beta, reportedly predicted response best. Radiotherapy with ipilimumab was followed by blood expansion of tumor-derived clones.

The CDR3 covers 15 residues. CDR1 SEHNR and CDR2 FQNEAQ come from the germline V gene (reference sequence). V lost 6 bases, J lost 4 bases, and 6 bases stayed unmatched. The method was immunoSEQ multiplex PCR; TCRdb's version includes in-frame clones alone and lacks a portion of them. This table has about 62,000 clones, more than 70% appearing once. With respect to this clone: Its specificity is not known.

Focal radiation plus CTLA-4 blockade with ipilimumab was given to patients with chemo-refractory metastatic non-small-cell lung cancer. The chain joins TRBV7-9 to TRBJ1-6, with 7 bases identical to TRBD1. This clonotype originated in a human donor with non-small cell lung cancer who had a complete response to radiotherapy plus ipilimumab. Sequencing was performed on peripheral blood, taken from a patient treated with radiotherapy plus ipilimumab. The DNA for the CDR3 is TGTGCCAGCAGATCGAACAGGGGTTATAATTCACCCCTCCACTTT. This sequence encodes CASRSNRGYNSPLHF.